The 18 T cell receptor beta chains listed next were all sequenced from one sample in a study of T-cell memory formation after mild COVID-19. MiXCR was run by TCRdb on the 5' RACE reads, yielding one entry per CDR3 protein. Of 250,000 to 400,000 distinct CDR3 sequences in the sample, 14% were seen once. The sequenced sample consisted of PBMCs or a T cell subset sorted from them (not recorded which). The source of these receptors is a young man who had mild COVID-19 (a few samples of this study predate the infection). Cell type and time point are not known.

This clonotype appeared a few times. The rearrangement joins TRBV28 to TRBJ1-4; TRBD1 agrees at 7 bases. Germline V gives CDR1 MDHEN, CDR2 SYDVKM. The CDR3 length is 15 residues. After removal of 8 bases from V and 4 bases from J, the junction contained 10 bases not matched to a gene. The CDR3 is CASRISGQSNEKLFF. The CDR3 DNA is TGTGCCAGCCGGATATCGGGACAGAGTAATGAAAAACTGTTTTTT.

The chain joins TRBV4-3 to TRBJ1-2; 8 bases agree with TRBD1. The CDR3 contains 15 residues. Germline assignment: CDR1 LGHNA and CDR2 YSLEER. After removal of 3 bases from V and 5 bases from J, the junction contained 8 bases not matched to a gene. For the CDR3, the DNA is TGCGCCAGCAGCCAGCGACAGGGGTCCTGGTATGGCTACACCTTC. Protein: CASSQRQGSWYGYTF.

This sequence joins TRBV18 and TRBJ2-3, with D possibly TRBD1 on 6 matching bases. The length of the CDR3 is 14 residues. Germline CDR1 reads KGHSH; CDR2 reads LQKENI. V lost 1 base to trimming and J lost 4 bases, with 9 bases between them. In nucleotides, the CDR3 is TGTGCCAGCTCACCACTTCAGGGGCCAGATACGCAGTATTTT. Encoded protein: CASSPLQGPDTQYF.

The chain employs TRBV7-3 and TRBJ2-2; D remains ambiguous. Germline V gene lookup returns CDR1 SGHTA and CDR2 FQGTGA. CDR3 length: 12 residues. The ends were cut back, 5 bases at V and 6 bases at J, with 7 bases in the middle. The CDR3 DNA is TGTGCCAGCAGCCCATCCGCCGGGGAGCTGTTTTTT. It encodes CASSPSAGELFF.

This clonotype was counted between two and nine times. V gene TRBV6-2 or TRBV6-3 combines with J gene TRBJ2-7; D tentatively fits TRBD1 or TRBD2 (6 bases each). The CDR3 loop spans 15 amino acids. The V gene's germline CDR1 is MNHEY and CDR2 SVGEGT. V was clipped by 5 bases and J by 2 bases, with 16 bases between them. The CDR3 region has the DNA TGTGCCAGCAGTACCCCTCCGGGGGCCCCCTACGAGCAGTACGTC. It encodes CASSTPPGAPYEQYV.

V gene TRBV5-1 combines with J gene TRBJ2-5; possibly TRBD2 for D (6 bases). The CDR3 length is 14 residues. The V end was cut by 2 bases, the J end by 5 bases, with 13 bases between. Germline V gene lookup returns CDR1 SGHRS and CDR2 YFSETQ. For the CDR3, the DNA is TGCGCCAGCAGCTTCCGGGACTCCCGGGAGACCCAGTACTTC. Translation: CASSFRDSRETQYF.

The chain employs TRBV7-2 and TRBJ2-3; 13 bases are a match to TRBD2. The CDR3 totals 17 residues. V was clipped by 5 bases and J by 6 bases; unmatched bases: 11. Per germline, CDR1 SGHTA and CDR2 FQGNSA. The CDR3 DNA is TGTGCCAGCAGCCGCACTAGCGGGGGGGCCGGGGCTGATACGCAGTATTTT. Translated: CASSRTSGGAGADTQYF.

Only a few counts were recorded for this clonotype. The chain joins TRBV29-1 to TRBJ1-1; D is perhaps TRBD1 (5 bases). Trimming left V 7 bases short and J 2 bases short, with 17 bases between. The CDR3 is 14 residues long. Per the germline V gene, CDR1 is SQVTM and CDR2 is ANQGSEA. DNA of the CDR3: TGCAGCGGGCAGGGAGGTCAGCGTAACACTGAAGCTTTCTTT. The encoded protein is CSGQGGQRNTEAFF.

The V call is TRBV4-2, the J call TRBJ2-1, with 10 bases matching TRBD2. Germline CDR1 is LGHNA and CDR2 is YNFKEQ. V shed 0 bases and J 4 bases; nucleotides not matched to a gene: 3. The length of the CDR3 is 16 residues. CDR3 nucleotide sequence: TGTGCCAGCAGCCAAGACCTAGCGGGGGATTACAATGAGCAGTTCTTC. As protein: CASSQDLAGDYNEQFF.

The gene calls are TRBV4-3 and TRBJ2-3, with TRBD2 matching 12 bases. The CDR3 consists of 16 residues. V gave up 3 bases and J gave up 6 bases; unmatched junction bases: 7. CDR1 is LGHNA and CDR2 is YSLEER in the germline V gene. In nucleotides, the CDR3 is TGCGCCAGCAGCCATGACAGGACTAGCGGGGCGGATACGCAGTATTTT. Protein sequence: CASSHDRTSGADTQYF.

In its sample, this clonotype was seen a few times. The chain carries TRBV9 and TRBJ2-2; D uncertain. The CDR3 has 13 residues. Per the germline V gene, CDR1 is SGDLS and CDR2 is YYNGEE. The V gene lost 0 bases and the J gene lost 6 bases, with 6 bases spanning the gap. CDR3 DNA sequence: TGTGCCAGCAGCGTAGAGTCGGCCGGGGAGCTGTTTTTT. Amino acid sequence: CASSVESAGELFF. The full variable domain, in which reference TRBV9 and TRBJ2-2 provide the parts outside the CDR3, is DSGVTQTPKHLITATGQRVTLRCSPRSGDLSVYWYQQSLDQGLQFLIQYYNGEERAKGNILERFSAQQFPDLHSELNLSSLELGDSALYFCASSVESAGELFFGEGSRLTVL.

In this sample, this clonotype turned up a few times. J is TRBJ1-2 and V is TRBV27, with D possibly being TRBD1 (5 bases). The CDR3 extends over 17 amino acids. From germline, CDR1 is MNHEY and CDR2 SMNVEV (reference sequence). The V end lost 3 bases, the J end lost 0 bases, and 17 bases lay between the germline ends. The CDR3 reads CASSLPSRGRPNYGYTF. CDR3 bases: TGTGCCAGCAGTTTGCCGTCGAGGGGCCGCCCTAACTATGGCTACACCTTC.

This clonotype occurred many times. J is TRBJ2-1 and V is TRBV11-3, with 11 bases matching TRBD2. V was clipped by 5 bases and J by 9 bases; unmatched bases: 12. Germline-derived CDR1 and CDR2 are SGHNT and YENEEA. This CDR3 comprises 16 residues. The CDR3 loop reads CASSKGLAGGIIEQFF. The CDR3 region has the DNA TGTGCCAGCAGCAAGGGGCTAGCGGGGGGCATCATTGAGCAGTTCTTC. The variable domain in full, completed from reference TRBV11-3 and TRBJ2-1, reads EAGVVQSPRYKIIEKKQPVAFWCNPISGHNTLYWYLQNLGQGPELLIRYENEEAVDDSQLPKDRFSAERLKGVDSTLKIQPAELGDSAVYLCASSKGLAGGIIEQFFGPGTRLTVL.

This clonotype came up a few times. This chain links TRBV5-1 with TRBJ2-3; TRBD2 matches 8 bases. CDR3 length equals 12 residues. V was pared by 4 bases and J by 7 bases, with 2 bases of the junction left unmatched. Germline V lookup: CDR1 SGHRS, CDR2 YFSETQ. The CDR3 spells CASSRLAHTQYF. The CDR3 DNA is TGCGCCAGCAGCCGACTAGCGCATACGCAGTATTTT.

V gene TRBV6-6 combines with J gene TRBJ1-1; D ambiguous. V was clipped by 5 bases and J by 5 bases, with 6 bases between them. CDR1 and CDR2 from the germline V gene are MNHNY and SVGAGI (reference sequence). The CDR3 sequence is 11 residues long. CDR3 bases: TGTGCCAGCAGTATCCTTACTGAAGCTTTCTTT. This translates into CASSILTEAFF.

V gene TRBV25-1 combines with J gene TRBJ2-3, with 7 bases matching TRBD2. The V and J ends lost 8 bases and 6 bases, in that order; junction bases with no gene match: 17. This CDR3 contains 16 residues. In germline, CDR1 is MGHDK, CDR2 SYGVNS. The CDR3 sequence: CASGLGLASGLDTQYF. CDR3 DNA: TGTGCCAGCGGCCTGGGTCTGGCTAGCGGATTGGATACGCAGTATTTT.

V is TRBV10-3 and J is TRBJ2-1, with 7 positions matching TRBD2. Germline V gene lookup returns CDR1 ENHRY and CDR2 SYGVKD. The CDR3 is made up of 13 amino acids. With V trimmed by 11 bases and J by 6 bases, 10 bases remained unmatched. The CDR3: CAALAESFNEQFF. Here the CDR3 DNA reads TGTGCCGCCCTAGCGGAGTCGTTCAATGAGCAGTTCTTC.

The V call is TRBV19, the J call TRBJ2-5; D is unresolved. Trimming cost V 3 bases and J 1 base, with 15 bases left between them. This CDR3 contains 16 residues. Germline assignment: CDR1 LNHDA and CDR2 SQIVND (reference sequence). The DNA of the CDR3 is TGTGCCAGTAGTATGTGGCGCCGGACGAGCCAAGAGACCCAGTACTTC. It codes for CASSMWRRTSQETQYF.